This record concerns one TCR beta chain sequence. Time point reported: before trial treatment. Primers used for first-strand cDNA, a TRAV- and TRBV-specific set, covered both alpha and beta chains. Over roughly 20 PCR cycles, TCRs were amplified from a constant-region primer and V-primer adapter. TCRdb fed the reads into MiXCR, producing one record per CDR3 protein. Of fewer than 90,000 distinct CDR3 sequences listed, under 20% were seen once; the top ten hold about 5.9%. This specimen belongs to a study of low-dose radiotherapy and immunotherapy resistance in tumors. Study background: Patients took oral aspirin 300 mg daily for four cycles from cycle 1 day 1.

The source was PBMCs, collected before treatment. The receptor comes from a male donor with prostate cancer.

This CDR3 is CASSYDINFEQYF. Here the CDR3 DNA reads TGTGCCAGCAGTTACGACATTAATTTCGAGCAGTACTTC. The chain recombines TRBV6-2 or TRBV6-3 with TRBJ2-7, with D hard to call. V was trimmed by 2 bases and J by 6 bases, leaving 11 bases between them. The CDR3 is 13 amino acids. The germline V gene encodes CDR1 MNHEY and CDR2 SVGEGT.